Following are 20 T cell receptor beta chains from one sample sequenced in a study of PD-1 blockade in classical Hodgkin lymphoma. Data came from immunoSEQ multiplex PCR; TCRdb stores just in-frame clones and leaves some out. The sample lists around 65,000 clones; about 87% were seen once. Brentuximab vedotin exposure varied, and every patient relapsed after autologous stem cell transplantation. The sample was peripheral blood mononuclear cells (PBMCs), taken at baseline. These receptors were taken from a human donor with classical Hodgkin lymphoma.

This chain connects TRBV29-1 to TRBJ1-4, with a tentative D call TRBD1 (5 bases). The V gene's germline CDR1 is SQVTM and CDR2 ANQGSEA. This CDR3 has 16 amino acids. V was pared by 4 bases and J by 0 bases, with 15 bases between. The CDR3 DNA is TGCAGCGTTGCGGCGCTAGGGGCTCCAACTAATGAAAAACTGTTTTTT. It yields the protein CSVAALGAPTNEKLFF.

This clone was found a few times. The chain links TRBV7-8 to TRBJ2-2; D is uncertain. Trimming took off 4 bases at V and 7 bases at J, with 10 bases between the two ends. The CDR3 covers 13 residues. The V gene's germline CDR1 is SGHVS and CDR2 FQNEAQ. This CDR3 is CASSSTTRGELFF. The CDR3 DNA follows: TGTGCCAGCAGCTCCACTACCCGCGGGGAGCTGTTTTTT.

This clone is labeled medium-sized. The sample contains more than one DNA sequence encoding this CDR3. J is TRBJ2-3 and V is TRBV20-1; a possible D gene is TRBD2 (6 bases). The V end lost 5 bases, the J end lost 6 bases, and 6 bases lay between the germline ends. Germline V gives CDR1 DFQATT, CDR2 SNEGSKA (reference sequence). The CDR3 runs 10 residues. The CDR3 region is CSAGGDTQYF. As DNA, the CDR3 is TGCAGTGCTGGGGGGGATACGCAGTATTTT.

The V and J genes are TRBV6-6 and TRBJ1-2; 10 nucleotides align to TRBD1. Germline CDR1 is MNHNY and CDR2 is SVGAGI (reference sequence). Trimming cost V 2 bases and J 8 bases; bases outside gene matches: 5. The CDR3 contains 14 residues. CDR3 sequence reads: CASSYQGQGRGYTF. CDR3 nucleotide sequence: TGTGCCAGCAGTTACCAGGGACAGGGGCGGGGCTACACCTTC.

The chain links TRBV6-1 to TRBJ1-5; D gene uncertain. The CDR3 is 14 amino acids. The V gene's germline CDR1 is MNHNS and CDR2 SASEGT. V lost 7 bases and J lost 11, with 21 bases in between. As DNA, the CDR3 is TGTGCCAGCACCGAAAATTACTCCGGGCAGGCCCAGCATTTT. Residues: CASTENYSGQAQHF.

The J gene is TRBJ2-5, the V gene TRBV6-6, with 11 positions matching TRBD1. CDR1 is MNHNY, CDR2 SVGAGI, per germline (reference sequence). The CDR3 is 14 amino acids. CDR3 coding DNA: TGTGCGGGCGGGACAGGGGGTCACCAAGAGACCCAGTACTTC. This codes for CAGGTGGHQETQYF.

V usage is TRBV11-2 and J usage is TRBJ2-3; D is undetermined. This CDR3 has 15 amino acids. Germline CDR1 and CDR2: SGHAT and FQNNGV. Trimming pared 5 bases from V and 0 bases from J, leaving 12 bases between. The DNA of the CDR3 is TGTGCCAGCAGCCCCGTGGAACCTAGCACAGATACGCAGTATTTT. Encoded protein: CASSPVEPSTDTQYF.

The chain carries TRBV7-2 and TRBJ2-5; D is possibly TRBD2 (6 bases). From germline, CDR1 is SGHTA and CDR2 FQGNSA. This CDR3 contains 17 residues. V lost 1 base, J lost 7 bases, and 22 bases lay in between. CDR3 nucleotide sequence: TGTGCCAGCAGCTTAGGGGGCGGGGCGAGGCGGGGCGGGACCCAGTACTTC. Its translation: CASSLGGGARRGGTQYF.

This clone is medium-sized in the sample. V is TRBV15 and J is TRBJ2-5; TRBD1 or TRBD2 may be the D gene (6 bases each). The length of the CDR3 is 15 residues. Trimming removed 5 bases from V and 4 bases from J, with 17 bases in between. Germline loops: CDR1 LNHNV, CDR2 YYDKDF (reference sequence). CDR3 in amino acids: CATSPSSGAGETQYF. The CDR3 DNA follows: TGTGCCACCAGCCCCTCCTCGGGGGCGGGAGAGACCCAGTACTTC.

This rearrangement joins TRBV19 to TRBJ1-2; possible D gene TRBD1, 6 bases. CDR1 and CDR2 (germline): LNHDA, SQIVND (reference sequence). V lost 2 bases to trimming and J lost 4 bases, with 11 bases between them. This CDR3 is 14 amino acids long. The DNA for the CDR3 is TGTGCCAGTAGTATACTAGGGGGTGCCTATGGCTACACCTTC. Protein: CASSILGGAYGYTF.

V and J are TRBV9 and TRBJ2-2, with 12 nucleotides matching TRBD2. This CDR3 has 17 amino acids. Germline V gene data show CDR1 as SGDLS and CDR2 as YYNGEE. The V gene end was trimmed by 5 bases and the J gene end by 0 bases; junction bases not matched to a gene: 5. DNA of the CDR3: TGTGCCAGCAGTGGGAGACTAGCGGGGGCGAACACCGGGGAGCTGTTTTTT. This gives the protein CASSGRLAGANTGELFF.

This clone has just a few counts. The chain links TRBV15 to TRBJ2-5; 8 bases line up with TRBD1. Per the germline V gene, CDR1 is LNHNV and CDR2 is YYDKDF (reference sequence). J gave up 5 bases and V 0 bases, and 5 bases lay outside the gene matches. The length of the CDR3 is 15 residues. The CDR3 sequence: CATSRDGQGGETQYF. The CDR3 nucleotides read TGTGCCACCAGCAGAGATGGACAGGGTGGGGAGACCCAGTACTTC.

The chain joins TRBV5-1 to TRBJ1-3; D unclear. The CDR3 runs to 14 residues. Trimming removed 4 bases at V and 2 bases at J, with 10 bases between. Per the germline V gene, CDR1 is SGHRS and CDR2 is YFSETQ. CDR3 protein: CASSDAGAGNTIYF. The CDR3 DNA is TGCGCCAGCAGCGATGCGGGAGCTGGAAACACCATATATTTT.

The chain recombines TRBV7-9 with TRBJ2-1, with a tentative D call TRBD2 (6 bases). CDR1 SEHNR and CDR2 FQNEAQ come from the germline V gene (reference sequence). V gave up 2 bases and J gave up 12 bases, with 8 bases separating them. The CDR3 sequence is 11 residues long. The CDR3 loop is CASSLLGGQFF. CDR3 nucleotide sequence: TGTGCCAGCAGCTTATTGGGGGGGCAGTTCTTC.

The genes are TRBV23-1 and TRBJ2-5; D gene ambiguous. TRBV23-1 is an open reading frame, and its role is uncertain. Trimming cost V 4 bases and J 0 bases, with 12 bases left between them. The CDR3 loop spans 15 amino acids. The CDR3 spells CASSPPVQYQETQYF. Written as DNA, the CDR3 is TGCGCCAGCAGTCCCCCGGTACAGTACCAAGAGACCCAGTACTTC.

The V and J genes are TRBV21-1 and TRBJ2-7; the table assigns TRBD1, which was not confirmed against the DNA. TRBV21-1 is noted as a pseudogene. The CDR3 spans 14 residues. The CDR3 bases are TGTGCCAGCAGCGGTACAGGGGAAGCCTACGAGCAGTACTTC. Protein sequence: CASSGTGEAYEQYF.

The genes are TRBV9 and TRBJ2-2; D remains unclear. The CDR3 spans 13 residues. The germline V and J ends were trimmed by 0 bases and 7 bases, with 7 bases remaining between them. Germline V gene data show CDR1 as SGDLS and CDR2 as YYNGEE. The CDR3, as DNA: TGTGCCAGCAGCGTAGTGGGGATCGGGGAGCTGTTTTTT. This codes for CASSVVGIGELFF.

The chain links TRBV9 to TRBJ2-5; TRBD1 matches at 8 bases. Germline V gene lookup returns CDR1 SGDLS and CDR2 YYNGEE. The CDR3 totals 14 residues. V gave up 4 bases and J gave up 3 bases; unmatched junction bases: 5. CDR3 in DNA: TGTGCCAGCAGCCCAGGGGACAGGAAAGAGACCCAGTACTTC. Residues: CASSPGDRKETQYF.

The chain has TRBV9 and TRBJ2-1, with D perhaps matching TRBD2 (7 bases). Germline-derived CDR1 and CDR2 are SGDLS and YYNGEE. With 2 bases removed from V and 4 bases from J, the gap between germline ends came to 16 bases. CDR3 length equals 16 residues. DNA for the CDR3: TGTGCCAGCAGCGTTCTGGGAGGGGGGCGGTACAATGAGCAGTTCTTC. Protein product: CASSVLGGGRYNEQFF.

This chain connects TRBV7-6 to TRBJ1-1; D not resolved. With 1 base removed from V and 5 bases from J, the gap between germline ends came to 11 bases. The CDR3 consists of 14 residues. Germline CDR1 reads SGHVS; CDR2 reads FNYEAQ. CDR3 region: CASSLGVGRTEAFF. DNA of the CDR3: TGTGCCAGCAGCTTAGGCGTGGGTCGGACTGAAGCTTTCTTT.